This T cell receptor (beta chain) is from a study of T cells in Graves' hyperthyroidism and ophthalmopathy. Study background: Pretreatment peripheral blood was obtained at initial diagnosis.

What was amplified from RNA transcripts were TCR beta CDR3 regions. Using the HTBI primer set, a first-round RT-PCR was run on the TCR CDR3. TCRdb reprocessed the multiplex PCR reads with MiXCR, giving one entry per CDR3 protein. This table holds some 720,000 distinct CDR3 sequences, about 15% found once. Graves' hyperthyroidism is called stable when ophthalmopathy does not progress within 18 months. Clinical symptoms, serum thyroxine and TRAb, thyroid ultrasound and orbital computed tomography were used for the diagnoses. The germline V and J ends were trimmed by 0 bases and 0 bases, with 8 bases remaining between them. CDR3 length: 15 amino acids. Germline V gene sequence: CDR1 MNHEY, CDR2 SVGAGI. Study outcomes and limitations: Most thyroid clonotypes expanded above 0.001 were also detected in blood.

This clonotype was found many times. The antigen is unknown. V is TRBV6-5 and J is TRBJ1-2; D is perhaps TRBD1 (6 bases). This clonotype originated in a young man with Graves' hyperthyroidism. The sample comprised blood. The CDR3 sequence is CASSYSGAANYGYTF. CDR3 in DNA: TGTGCCAGCAGTTACTCGGGGGCCGCTAACTATGGCTACACCTTC.